This T cell receptor (beta chain) was found in a study of beta chain features in type 1 diabetes. General observations from the study: A PCR bias possibly favoring shorter templates would apply equally to patients and controls. Shorter TCRB CDR3s, moderately but significantly so, were found in Type 1 diabetes patients in all four CD4+ subsets. The question of HLA type influencing TCRB rearrangement was one that remained unresolved here.

A remark on this clone: The antigen is not known.

Sequenced material consisted of expressed TCRB transcripts (all of the isolated RNA was reverse transcribed). Repertoires were generated with immunoSEQ multiplex PCR, while TCRdb's copy carries only in-frame clones and drops some. The sample includes under 130,000 clones, roughly 28% of them seen just once. All of the sorted populations showed purity greater than 98%. The CDR3 is 15 residues long. The V gene lost 0 bases and the J gene lost 4 bases, with 12 bases spanning the gap. The germline V gene has CDR1 MNHEY and CDR2 SVGAGI. The V gene is TRBV6-5, the J gene TRBJ1-1; D might be TRBD1 (5 bases). This receptor was taken from a woman under 30 with type 1 diabetes. Sequencing used central memory CD4+ T cells from blood. In DNA, the CDR3 is TGTGCCAGCAGTTACTCTAACCCAAGGGGCACTGAAGCTTTCTTT. Translating it yields CASSYSNPRGTEAFF.